This is a list of T cell receptor beta chains from one sample in a study of post-analysis software for immune sequencing data. TCRdb reanalysed the PCR reads using MiXCR and keeps one entry per CDR3 protein. This table holds 400,000 to 500,000 distinct CDR3 sequences, 30% to 40% found once. The sample was blood. The receptors stem from a girl aged 2-15 years with multiple sclerosis. The CDR3 runs from the conserved cysteine through the conserved F or W. Each record gives: clone size, J gene, V gene, D gene, CDR3 DNA, CDR3 protein. The D gene is left open where the match is weak. Not every row has a clone size; where given, it reads once, few, many or a size class.

>.|TRBJ1-1|TRBV15|.
TGTGCCACCAGCAGGGGGACGGATCCTGGAGCTTTCTTT
CATSRGTDPGAFF
>.|TRBJ1-6|TRBV6-2/TRBV6-3|.
TGTGCCAGCACCGGGCCCCAAGGAAATTCACCCCTCCACTTT
CASTGPQGNSPLHF
>few|TRBJ1-6|TRBV6-5|TRBD1
TGTGCCAGCAGTTACCTCGCGGGACAGGGGATTAGTTCACCCCTCCACTTT
CASSYLAGQGISSPLHF
>.|TRBJ1-2|TRBV7-6|.
TGTGCCAGCAGCCCCCCACCCAGCGGGTGTTATGGCTACACCTTC
CASSPPPSGCYGYTF
>once|TRBJ2-7|TRBV28|.
TGTGCCAGCGGGCTACAGGGTCTCTCCTACGAGCAGTACTTC
CASGLQGLSYEQYF
>few|TRBJ2-5|TRBV27|.
TGTGCCAGCAGCTCCCGACAAGAGACCCAGTACTTC
CASSSRQETQYF
>.|TRBJ1-1|TRBV4-1|.
TGCGCCAGCAGCCAAGAGGGGAGAAACACTGAAGCTTTCTTT
CASSQEGRNTEAFF
>.|TRBJ2-1|TRBV2|.
TGTGCCAGCACTGGGGACCATTCCTACAATGAGCAGTTCTTC
CASTGDHSYNEQFF
>few|TRBJ2-7|TRBV7-8|TRBD2
TGTGCCAGCACCTACGGGACTAGCGGGCTTAGCTCCTACGAGCAGTACTTC
CASTYGTSGLSSYEQYF
>.|TRBJ2-1|TRBV10-3|TRBD1
TGTGCCACGGCCCCGGGACAGCGAGAGCAGTTCTTC
CATAPGQREQFF
>.|TRBJ2-5|TRBV11-2|TRBD1
TGTGCCAGGACAGGGATAGAGACCCAGTACTTC
CARTGIETQYF
>.|TRBJ2-7|TRBV4-2|TRBD2
TGTGCCAGCAGCCATTTTCTAGCGGGAGGTACCTACGAGCAGTACTTC
CASSHFLAGGTYEQYF
>few|TRBJ2-5|TRBV18|TRBD2
TGTGCCAGCTCACCATTAAGCGGGGGACTACAAGAGACCCAGTACTTC
CASSPLSGGLQETQYF
>.|TRBJ2-3|TRBV7-2|TRBD1
TGTGCCAGCAGCTTTGCCGGGACAGGGCAGGCAGATATGCAGTATTTT
CASSFAGTGQADMQYF
>.|TRBJ2-1|TRBV5-1|.
TGCGCCAGCAGCTTGACCACGGGACTTGTGCACAATGAGCAGTTCTTC
CASSLTTGLVHNEQFF
>.|TRBJ2-1|TRBV10-3|.
TGTGCCATCAGTCGGACGGAGGGGGAGACCCAGTTCTTC
CAISRTEGETQFF
>.|TRBJ2-2|TRBV6-4|TRBD1
TGTGCCAGCAGTACGGGACAGGGAACCGGGGAGCTGTTTTTT
CASSTGQGTGELFF
>.|TRBJ1-2|TRBV5-6|.
TGTGCCAGCAGCCTCCCTCTTCAGGGATTTTCTGGCTACACCTTC
CASSLPLQGFSGYTF
>few|TRBJ2-5|TRBV5-4|.
TGTGCCAGCAGCGTGAATCAGCTTGAGACCCAGTACTTC
CASSVNQLETQYF
>.|TRBJ1-2|TRBV7-9|.
TGTGCCAGCAGCTTACAGGAAAATTCCGTATTTGGCTACACCTTC
CASSLQENSVFGYTF
>few|TRBJ1-1|TRBV29-1|.
TGCAGCGCCCGGGGCCAGAACACTGAAGCTTTCTTT
CSARGQNTEAFF
>.|TRBJ2-5|TRBV5-1|TRBD1
TGCGCCAGCAGCTCACACCGGGACAGAGAGACCCAGTACTTC
CASSSHRDRETQYF
>.|TRBJ2-7|TRBV6-5|TRBD1
TGTGCCAGCAGTTTCGGTATTCGGGACAGGGGCCACGAGCAGTACTTC
CASSFGIRDRGHEQYF
>.|TRBJ2-7|TRBV10-3|.
TGTGCCATCAGTGAGTCGGCAGGGTTAAGCTCCTACAATGAGCAGTACTTC
CAISESAGLSSYNEQYF
>.|TRBJ2-5|TRBV7-2|TRBD1
TGTGCCAGCAGCACCCGACAGGGTTCGGAGACCCAGTACTTC
CASSTRQGSETQYF
>.|TRBJ2-4|TRBV4-1|.
TGCGCCAGCAGCCCTTGGGGAGACTTAGCCAAAAACATTCAGTACTTC
CASSPWGDLAKNIQYF
>.|TRBJ2-3|TRBV5-1|TRBD1
TGCGCCAGCAGTACAGGGGCGGTCACAGATACGCAGTATTTT
CASSTGAVTDTQYF
>few|TRBJ2-2|TRBV30|TRBD2
TGTGCCTGGAGTATAGTAGCGGGGGGGACCGGGGAGCTGTTTTTT
CAWSIVAGGTGELFF